Following are 15 T cell receptor beta chains from one sample sequenced in a study of cytomegalovirus exposure and HLA in healthy donors. This table comes from immunoSEQ multiplex PCR, and its TCRdb copy is limited to in-frame clones, with some not included. The sample lists 250,000 to 350,000 clones; roughly 88% were seen once. Sequenced material: PBMCs. These receptors all come from a man between 25 and 39 years old in good health and CMV-seronegative.

The chain couples TRBV6-6 to TRBJ1-6; D is perhaps TRBD1 (6 bases). The CDR3 has 16 amino acids. With 5 bases removed from V and 3 bases from J, the gap between germline ends came to 14 bases. From germline, CDR1 is MNHNY and CDR2 SVGAGI (reference sequence). The CDR3, as DNA: TGTGCCAGCAGTGACTACAGGGAGTTCTATAATTCACCCCTCCACTTT. This gives the protein CASSDYREFYNSPLHF.

The gene calls are TRBV9 and TRBJ1-6; D remains ambiguous. Germline values: CDR1 SGDLS, CDR2 YYNGEE. This CDR3 is 16 amino acids long. V lost 4 bases and J 0 bases, leaving 11 bases between the germline ends. The CDR3 DNA reads as TGTGCCAGCAGCCCCAGGATAAGCTCCTATAATTCACCCCTCCACTTT. This codes for CASSPRISSYNSPLHF.

The chain recombines TRBV6-5 with TRBJ1-1, with D possibly matching TRBD1 (6 bases). V was clipped by 8 bases and J by 3 bases, with 16 bases between them. Germline values: CDR1 MNHEY, CDR2 SVGAGI. The CDR3 sequence is 14 residues long. The CDR3 protein is CASGLQGPDTEAFF. The DNA for the CDR3 is TGTGCCAGCGGATTACAGGGTCCGGACACTGAAGCTTTCTTT.

The chain has TRBV7-9 and TRBJ1-3; D might be TRBD1 (5 bases). Germline V CDR1 and CDR2: SEHNR, FQNEAQ (reference sequence). The CDR3 is 15 amino acids. V was clipped by 4 bases and J by 4 bases, with 14 bases between them. CDR3 nucleotide sequence: TGTGCCAGCAGCTCAACTGGGGCGAGGGGAAACACCATATATTTT. As protein: CASSSTGARGNTIYF.

The V call is TRBV6-1, the J call TRBJ2-7, with TRBD1 as a possible D gene (5 bases). This CDR3 spans 13 amino acids. The V end was cut by 7 bases, the J end by 3 bases, with 13 bases between. In germline, CDR1 is MNHNS, CDR2 SASEGT. CDR3 nucleotide sequence: TGTGCCAGCACTCGAAGACAGCTCTACGAGCAGTACTTC. Protein sequence: CASTRRQLYEQYF.

The V gene is TRBV5-6, the J gene TRBJ2-7; tentative D call: TRBD2 (5 bases). The germline CDR1 and CDR2 sequences are SGHDT and YYEEEE. V was pared by 1 base and J by 6 bases, with 11 bases between. This CDR3 region has 13 residues. The CDR3 sequence is CASSLSSLAEQYF. CDR3 nucleotide sequence: TGTGCCAGCAGCTTGTCTAGCTTGGCCGAGCAGTACTTC.

The chain couples TRBV11-2 to TRBJ2-3; the match to TRBD2 covers 10 bases. Trimming removed 2 bases from V and 3 bases from J; junction bases left unmatched: 5. This CDR3 has 16 residues. In germline, CDR1 is SGHAT, CDR2 FQNNGV. CDR3 in amino acids: CASSLWSGGATDTQYF. The CDR3 region has the DNA TGTGCCAGCAGCTTATGGAGCGGGGGGGCGACAGATACGCAGTATTTT.

V gene TRBV19 combines with J gene TRBJ1-5, with no clear D. CDR1 is LNHDA, CDR2 SQIVND, per germline (reference sequence). With 4 bases removed from V and 2 bases from J, the gap between germline ends came to 15 bases. This CDR3 contains 16 residues. CDR3 bases: TGTGCCAGTAGTAGGGCGACAAACTGGGGCAATCAGCCCCAGCATTTT. It encodes CASSRATNWGNQPQHF.

The J gene is TRBJ2-2, the V gene TRBV6-1, with a possible D match to TRBD1 (6 bases). Per germline, CDR1 MNHNS and CDR2 SASEGT. The CDR3 is 15 amino acids. The ends were cut back, 6 bases at V and 1 base at J, with 12 bases in the middle. The CDR3 nucleotides are TGTGCCAGCAGAAAGCTGGGACAGAACACCGGGGAGCTGTTTTTT. This translates into CASRKLGQNTGELFF.

In this sample, this clone turned up once. The chain has TRBV4-1 and TRBJ1-6; D is unresolved. V was pared by 1 base and J by 8 bases, with 15 bases between. The CDR3 contains 16 residues. CDR1 and CDR2 from the germline V gene are MGHRA and YSYEKL. CDR3: CASSQARPGSDSPLHF. For the CDR3, the DNA is TGCGCCAGCAGCCAAGCTCGTCCGGGTTCCGATTCACCCCTCCACTTT.

The chain is built from TRBV12-5 and TRBJ1-1, with a weak D call TRBD1 (6 bases). The CDR3 spans 13 residues. The ends were cut back, 7 bases at V and 2 bases at J, with 11 bases in the middle. Per the germline V gene, CDR1 is LGHNT and CDR2 is FRNRAP. The CDR3 sequence: CASASGGNTEAFF. CDR3 nucleotide sequence: TGTGCTAGTGCCTCTGGGGGCAACACTGAAGCTTTCTTT.

V gene TRBV27 combines with J gene TRBJ1-6; D is possibly TRBD1 (5 bases). With 4 bases removed from V and 13 bases from J, the gap between germline ends came to 11 bases. This CDR3 region has 12 residues. Per germline, CDR1 MNHEY and CDR2 SMNVEV (reference sequence). The CDR3 bases are TGTGCCAGCAGTTCCTCCGACAGTCCCCTCCACTTT. It is translated as CASSSSDSPLHF.

This rearrangement joins TRBV5-6 to TRBJ2-7; maybe TRBD2 (5 bases). The CDR3 totals 14 residues. The germline CDR1 and CDR2 sequences are SGHDT and YYEEEE. Trimming shortened V by 3 bases and J by 5 bases, and 15 bases separated the two germline ends. The chain's CDR3 is CASSWTDSSNEQYF. The CDR3 DNA sequence: TGTGCCAGCAGCTGGACTGACTCGTCGAACGAGCAGTACTTC.

The CDR3 sequence is CASGSGQGGTGELFF. As DNA, the CDR3 is TGTGCCAGTGGGTCCGGACAGGGAGGAACCGGGGAGCTGTTTTTT. The rearrangement links TRBV19 to TRBJ2-2; TRBD1 matches 8 bases. The CDR3 totals 15 residues. Germline CDR1 reads LNHDA; CDR2 reads SQIVND (reference sequence). The J segment lost 5 bases and the V segment lost 8 bases, leaving 10 bases of the junction unmatched.

This chain joins TRBV5-1 and TRBJ2-1; 7 nucleotides agree with TRBD2. CDR1 is SGHRS and CDR2 is YFSETQ in the germline V gene. With 5 bases clipped from V and 2 bases from J, the junction kept 10 bases outside the gene matches. This CDR3 is 16 amino acids long. CDR3 residues: CASRYQTSIPYNEQFF. The CDR3 DNA is TGCGCCAGCAGGTATCAGACTAGCATCCCCTACAATGAGCAGTTCTTC.